The clone carrying this T cell receptor (beta chain) occurred once. Germline CDR1 and CDR2: SGDLS and YYNGEE. The CDR3 is made up of 16 amino acids. The junction had 8 bases not matched to a gene; V was cut back by 1 base and J by 5 bases. These data are taken from a study of control samples from healthy donors and cancer patients. Using immunoSEQ multiplex PCR, the repertoire was profiled, and TCRdb retains in-frame clones only, with some absent. The sample lists 75,000 to 100,000 clones; around 88% were seen once. The TCR was taken from a man in his thirties or forties in good health. Material for sequencing was blood. J is TRBJ2-7 and V is TRBV9; TRBD2 matches at 11 bases. For the CDR3, the DNA is TGTGCCAGCAGCGTAAGGGTAGCGGGAGGGCAACACGAGCAGTACTTC. It specifies CASSVRVAGGQHEQYF.